This TCR beta chain was sequenced for a study of T cells in Graves' hyperthyroidism and ophthalmopathy. Turning to the study itself: At initial diagnosis, before any treatment had begun, peripheral blood was obtained.

The germline V and J ends were trimmed by 1 base and 0 bases, with 16 bases remaining between them. The CDR3 spans 18 residues. The germline V gene has CDR1 MGHRA and CDR2 YSYEKL. Amplification of TCR beta CDR3 regions used RNA as the template. The TCR CDR3 was amplified in a first-round RT-PCR using the HTBI primer set. TCRdb used MiXCR to reprocess the multiplex PCR reads, holding one entry per CDR3 protein. The sample lists about 400,000 distinct CDR3 sequences, approximately 15% occurring once. This TCR was sampled from a woman younger than 35 with Graves' hyperthyroidism. The chain has TRBV4-1 and TRBJ1-5; TRBD1 is a possible D gene (6 bases). Sequenced: blood. The CDR3, as DNA: TGCGCCAGCAGCCAAGGATCACAGGGCTACTCTAGCAATCAGCCCCAGCATTTT. It translates to CASSQGSQGYSSNQPQHF.